These 26 T cell receptor beta chains were all obtained from the same sample, sequenced in a study of blood T cell repertoires in COVID-19. Only in-frame clones appear in the TCRdb table, and some are missing; sequencing was by immunoSEQ multiplex PCR. The top ten clones hold about 12% of a sample with 30,000 to 45,000 clones, around 90% of them seen once. The sequencing input was peripheral blood. These receptors were taken from a man aged 65 to 79 with acute or convalescent COVID-19.

The chain recombines TRBV5-6 with TRBJ2-1, with a tentative D call TRBD1 (6 bases). Trimming removed 4 bases from V and 10 bases from J, with 21 bases in between. This CDR3 region has 15 residues. Germline lookup yields CDR1 SGHDT and CDR2 YYEEEE. CDR3 in DNA: TGTGCCAGCAGCGAACCCATACTTTCTAGGGGGGAGCAGTTCTTC. Translating gives CASSEPILSRGEQFF.

This clone was seen a few times. The rearrangement links TRBV7-3 to TRBJ2-7, with TRBD1 as a possible D gene (6 bases). The V gene lost 5 bases and the J gene lost 11 bases, with 16 bases spanning the gap. The CDR3 consists of 12 residues. Germline values: CDR1 SGHTA, CDR2 FQGTGA. CDR3 sequence: CASSPGQWAEYF. For the CDR3, the DNA is TGTGCCAGCAGCCCCGGACAGTGGGCTGAGTACTTC.

V usage is TRBV18 and J usage is TRBJ2-7, with 7 bases fitting TRBD1. V lost 4 bases, J lost 3 bases, and 3 bases stayed unmatched. In germline, CDR1 is KGHSH, CDR2 LQKENI. The length of the CDR3 is 13 residues. CDR3 in amino acids: CASSRDRVYEQYF. The CDR3 coding sequence is TGTGCCAGCTCACGAGACAGGGTCTACGAGCAGTACTTC.

The rearrangement uses TRBV3-1 (or the pseudogene TRBV3-2) and TRBJ2-1, with 9 bases aligning to TRBD2. With V trimmed by 4 bases and J by 9 bases, 10 bases remained unmatched. The CDR3 consists of 15 residues. Germline V gene lookup returns CDR1 LGHDT and CDR2 YNNKEL (reference sequence). CDR3 amino acids: CASSLLLAGTLEQFF. CDR3 in DNA: TGTGCCAGCAGCCTCCTCCTAGCGGGAACTCTTGAGCAGTTCTTC.

The V gene is TRBV5-1, the J gene TRBJ2-2; 10 nucleotides match TRBD2. V shed 0 bases, J shed 4 bases, and the junction held 6 bases outside the gene matches. Germline V gives CDR1 SGHRS, CDR2 YFSETQ. The CDR3 contains 17 residues. CDR3 amino acids: CASSLAPSGRITGELFF. The DNA for the CDR3 is TGCGCCAGCAGCTTGGCCCCTAGCGGGAGAATCACCGGGGAGCTGTTTTTT.

V and J are TRBV2 and TRBJ1-4, with 7 nucleotides matching TRBD1. The germline gives CDR1 SNHLY, CDR2 FYNNEI. The junction had 5 bases not matched to a gene; V was cut back by 3 bases and J by 7 bases. This CDR3 region has 14 residues. In nucleotides, the CDR3 is TGTGCCAGCAGTGACGGGCAGGGGGGTGAAAAACTGTTTTTT. It yields the protein CASSDGQGGEKLFF.

V usage is TRBV11-1 and J usage is TRBJ2-7; 12 nucleotides agree with TRBD2. CDR3 size: 14 residues. J lost 3 bases, V lost 5 bases, and 2 bases had no gene match. Germline V gene sequence: CDR1 SGHAT, CDR2 FQDESV (reference sequence). This CDR3 is CASSMTSGSYEQYF. The CDR3 DNA reads TGTGCCAGCAGCATGACTAGCGGGAGCTACGAGCAGTACTTC.

The chain is built from TRBV20-1 and TRBJ2-3; D possibly corresponds to TRBD2 (7 bases). Germline loops: CDR1 DFQATT, CDR2 SNEGSKA (reference sequence). V lost 8 bases and J 0 bases, leaving 24 bases between the germline ends. The CDR3 covers 17 residues. The CDR3 DNA reads TGCAGTCCCAGTGGTCCAGCGGGACAAGCTAGCACAGATACGCAGTATTTT. It encodes CSPSGPAGQASTDTQYF.

About this clone: Here the CDR3 omits its conserved ending phenylalanine or tryptophan, so a read error is the likely source. It is unclear where the CDR3 begins or ends on the DNA, so no DNA is shown, and the CDR3 is as TCRdb lists it. The chain couples TRBV5-6 to TRBJ2-4; TRBD2, the table's D call, lacks a check against the DNA. The length of the CDR3 is 12 amino acids, counting both ends. Germline assignment: CDR1 SGHDT and CDR2 YYEEEE. The CDR3 reads CASSLLLGTSTV.

The V and J genes are TRBV28 and TRBJ1-1, with D perhaps matching TRBD1 (5 bases). Deletions cut 4 bases from V and 0 bases from J, with 12 bases between. Germline-derived CDR1 and CDR2 are MDHEN and SYDVKM. The CDR3 is 15 amino acids. The CDR3 loop reads CASSSRGGVNTEAFF. CDR3 DNA: TGTGCCAGCAGTTCCCGGGGGGGAGTGAACACTGAAGCTTTCTTT.

This chain joins TRBV14 and TRBJ2-1; TRBD2 agrees at 8 bases. Germline CDR1 reads SGHDN; CDR2 reads FVKESK. The V segment lost 4 bases and the J segment 8 bases; nucleotides outside the gene matches: 7. CDR3 length: 14 amino acids. In DNA form, the CDR3 reads TGTGCCAGCAGCCCGACTAGCGTCGCCCATGAGCAGTTCTTC. Its protein product is CASSPTSVAHEQFF.

The V gene is TRBV7-2, the J gene TRBJ2-3; D may be TRBD1 (5 bases). V dropped 2 bases and J dropped 0 bases, with 9 bases sitting between them. From germline, CDR1 is SGHTA and CDR2 FQGNSA. This CDR3 is built from 15 residues. For the CDR3, the DNA is TGTGCCAGCAGCTTAAGGGGCACGAGCACAGATACGCAGTATTTT. This gives the protein CASSLRGTSTDTQYF.

The chain employs TRBV18 and TRBJ2-2, with 8 bases aligning to TRBD1. The CDR3 sequence is 16 residues long. Germline assignment: CDR1 KGHSH and CDR2 LQKENI. V gave up 4 bases and J gave up 1 base; unmatched junction bases: 5. The CDR3 coding sequence is TGTGCCAGCTCACGCCTGACAGGGGAGAACACCGGGGAGCTGTTTTTT. Protein sequence: CASSRLTGENTGELFF.

The genes are TRBV7-8 and TRBJ1-4, with 9 bases lining up with TRBD1. J gave up 7 bases and V 6 bases, and 6 bases lay outside the gene matches. Germline-derived CDR1 and CDR2 are SGHVS and FQNEAQ. The length of the CDR3 is 14 residues. For the CDR3, the DNA is TGTGCCAGCAGGGATCGGACAGGGGCTGAAAAACTGTTTTTT. Encoded protein: CASRDRTGAEKLFF.

This clone is deemed medium-sized. This chain uses TRBV27 with TRBJ1-5; TRBD1 might be the D (6 bases). Trimming stripped 4 bases from V and 3 bases from J, with 10 bases between. This CDR3 is 14 amino acids long. Germline CDR1 MNHEY, CDR2 SMNVEV (reference sequence). For the CDR3, the DNA is TGTGCCAGCAGTTCGGACAGCCCCAATCAGCCCCAGCATTTT. It yields the protein CASSSDSPNQPQHF.

The gene calls are TRBV7-2 and TRBJ2-1, with TRBD2 matching 11 bases. Looked up from germline, CDR1 is SGHTA and CDR2 is FQGNSA. Unmatched junction bases numbered 5, after V lost 1 base and J lost 9 bases. The CDR3 has 15 residues. CDR3 region: CASSLDILAGVEQFF. CDR3 DNA: TGTGCCAGCAGCTTAGATATACTAGCGGGAGTTGAGCAGTTCTTC.

The table lists this clone with a few counts. The chain links TRBV27 to TRBJ1-6; 7 bases fit TRBD1. The germline V gene encodes CDR1 MNHEY and CDR2 SMNVEV (reference sequence). The junction had 6 bases not matched to a gene; V was cut back by 5 bases and J by 2 bases. This CDR3 is 16 amino acids long. CDR3 loop: CASSQSTGTYNSPLHF. The CDR3, as DNA: TGTGCCAGCAGTCAATCGACAGGGACCTATAATTCACCCCTCCACTTT.

J is TRBJ1-2 and V is TRBV7-2, with a tentative D call TRBD1 (5 bases). The CDR3 is made up of 14 amino acids. V dropped 0 bases and J dropped 2 bases, with 7 bases sitting between them. Germline V lookup: CDR1 SGHTA, CDR2 FQGNSA. The CDR3 loop is CASSLAGLNYGYTF. DNA for the CDR3: TGTGCCAGCAGCTTAGCGGGACTCAACTATGGCTACACCTTC. Supplemented by reference TRBV7-2 and TRBJ1-2, the full variable domain reads GAGVSQSPSNKVTEKGKDVELRCDPISGHTALYWYRQSLGQGLEFLIYFQGNSAPDKSGLPSDRFSAERTGGSVSTLTIQRTQQEDSAVYLCASSLAGLNYGYTFGSGTRLTVV.

In this sample, this clone turned up once. The CDR3 reads CASSLGTSGSYYEQYF. DNA for the CDR3: TGCGCCAGCAGCCTAGGGACTAGCGGGAGTTATTACGAGCAGTACTTC. V usage is TRBV4-3 and J usage is TRBJ2-7, with TRBD2 identical over 14 bases. Germline CDR1 LGHNA, CDR2 YSLEER. This CDR3 comprises 16 residues. The J segment lost 4 bases and the V segment lost 4 bases, leaving 6 bases of the junction unmatched.

This clone occurred once. The V and J genes are TRBV12-5 and TRBJ2-3; D perhaps matches TRBD2 (7 bases). Germline V lookup: CDR1 LGHNT, CDR2 FRNRAP. The CDR3 spans 15 residues. The ends were cut back, 7 bases at V and 1 base at J, with 15 bases in the middle. The CDR3 is CASAWGGLGTDTQYF. As DNA, the CDR3 is TGTGCTAGTGCCTGGGGGGGGCTAGGCACAGATACGCAGTATTTT.

The rearrangement joins TRBV4-3 to TRBJ1-2, with no clear D. The V gene lost 3 bases and the J gene lost 4 bases, with 15 bases spanning the gap. CDR3 length: 15 amino acids. Germline V gene lookup returns CDR1 LGHNA and CDR2 YSLEER. The CDR3 protein is CASSHPGSAGYGYTF. CDR3 in DNA: TGCGCCAGCAGCCACCCCGGCAGCGCGGGCTATGGCTACACCTTC.

This clone was seen a few times. V is TRBV5-5 and J is TRBJ1-3; D not resolved. In germline, CDR1 is SGHKS, CDR2 YYEKEE (reference sequence). The CDR3 spans 15 residues. V was trimmed by 4 bases and J by 0 bases, leaving 11 bases between them. Here the CDR3 DNA reads TGTGCCAGCAGCCCCGACAATCTCTCTGGAAACACCATATATTTT. This gives the protein CASSPDNLSGNTIYF.

This chain joins TRBV21-1 and TRBJ2-7; the table names TRBD1, a call not compared with the DNA. TRBV21-1 is a pseudogene segment. This CDR3 region has 17 residues. This CDR3 is CASSKIGPTGWGDEQYF. In nucleotides, the CDR3 is TGTGCCAGCAGCAAAATAGGACCGACAGGGTGGGGCGACGAGCAGTACTTC.

The rearrangement uses TRBV13 and TRBJ1-5; D gene unclear. From germline, CDR1 is PRHDT and CDR2 FYEKMQ (reference sequence). This CDR3 spans 13 amino acids. Trimming removed 5 bases at V and 1 base at J, with 6 bases between. The chain's CDR3 is CASSPGSNQPQHF. CDR3 sequence (DNA): TGTGCCAGCAGCCCGGGAAGCAATCAGCCCCAGCATTTT. The full variable domain, in which reference TRBV13 and TRBJ1-5 provide the parts outside the CDR3, is AAGVIQSPRHLIKEKRETATLKCYPIPRHDTVYWYQQGPGQDPQFLISFYEKMQSDKGSIPDRFSAQQFSDYHSELNMSSLELGDSALYFCASSPGSNQPQHFGDGTRLSIL.

The chain is built from TRBV5-1 and TRBJ1-3, with a possible D match to TRBD1 (6 bases). Germline V gene sequence: CDR1 SGHRS, CDR2 YFSETQ. CDR3 length: 16 residues. The ends were cut back, 1 base at V and 1 base at J, with 12 bases in the middle. The CDR3 region is CASSLTGIGSGNTIYF. DNA of the CDR3: TGCGCCAGCAGCTTGACAGGGATTGGGTCTGGAAACACCATATATTTT.

The chain is built from TRBV6-2 or TRBV6-3 and TRBJ1-2; 8 bases fit TRBD1. The CDR3 runs 14 residues. Losses at the gene ends were 5 bases for V and 3 bases for J; bases not matched to a gene: 5. The germline V gene encodes CDR1 MNHEY and CDR2 SVGEGT. The CDR3 sequence: CASSTMTGDYGYTF. The CDR3 DNA reads TGTGCCAGCAGTACCATGACAGGGGACTATGGCTACACCTTC.